This T cell receptor beta chain appears in the sequencing data of a study of blood T cell repertoires in COVID-19. Measured with immunoSEQ multiplex PCR; TCRdb has only the in-frame clones, and not every one. The sample has approximately 16,000 clones, about 91% seen once. This clonotype was sampled from a human donor in a cohort sampled during active COVID-19. What was sequenced was peripheral blood.

The DNA for the CDR3 is TGTGCCATCAGTTACAGGGGTGGGACTGAAGCTTTCTTT. Translating it yields CAISYRGGTEAFF. The V and J genes are TRBV10-3 and TRBJ1-1; TRBD1 aligns across 7 bases. Per the germline V gene, CDR1 is ENHRY and CDR2 is SYGVKD. The V and J ends lost 5 bases and 5 bases, in that order; junction bases with no gene match: 5. The CDR3 totals 13 residues.